This T cell receptor (beta chain) came from a study of cytomegalovirus exposure and HLA in healthy donors. Whole-study context: In terms of ancestry, the Caucasian-associated cluster contained around 79% of the approximately 400 genotyped donors.

As for this clone: The antigen is undetermined.

Germline loops: CDR1 SGHRS, CDR2 YFSETQ. The CDR3 totals 13 residues. Trimming took 1 base from V and 8 from J, leaving 12 bases between them. Amplification used 60 Vbeta primers and 13 Jbeta primers. Assay: immunoSEQ multiplex PCR; the TCRdb copy retains only in-frame clones and omits some. The sample lists about 100,000 clones, around 82% occurring once. The study, taken as a whole, reports: In a later analysis, most CMV-associated TCR beta chains appeared HLA-restricted. The authors considered a cluster of highly shared sequence variants likely to be a sequencing artifact. As a later analysis showed, a missense DCLRE1C variant was linked to trimming of TCR beta V- and J-genes.

This TCR derives from a woman between 45 and 60 years old in good health and CMV-seropositive. The sequenced material came from PBMCs. The chain links TRBV5-1 to TRBJ1-2; D call uncertain. The CDR3 sequence: CASSLRLAGGYTF. The CDR3 DNA reads as TGCGCCAGCAGCTTGAGGCTAGCAGGCGGCTACACCTTC.